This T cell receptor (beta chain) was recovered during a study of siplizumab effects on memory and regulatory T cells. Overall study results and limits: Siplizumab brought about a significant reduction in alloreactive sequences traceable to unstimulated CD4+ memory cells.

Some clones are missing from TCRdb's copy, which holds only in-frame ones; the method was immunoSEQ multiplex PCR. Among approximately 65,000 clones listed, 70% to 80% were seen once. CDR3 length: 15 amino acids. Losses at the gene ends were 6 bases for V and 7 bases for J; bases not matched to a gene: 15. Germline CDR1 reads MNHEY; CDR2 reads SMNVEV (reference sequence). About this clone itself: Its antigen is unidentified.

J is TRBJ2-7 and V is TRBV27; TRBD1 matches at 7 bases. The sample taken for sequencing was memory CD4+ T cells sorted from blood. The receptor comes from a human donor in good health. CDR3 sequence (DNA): TGTGCCAGCAGATTGAGGAGACAGGGCCCCAGTGAGCAGTACTTC. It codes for CASRLRRQGPSEQYF.